The clone carrying this T cell receptor beta chain appeared a single time. Its matching antigen is unknown. This sample was included in a study of cytomegalovirus exposure and HLA in healthy donors. Whole-study context: The use of the same platform for the 95 to 150 validation repertoires and the roughly 680 first-cohort repertoires was reported by a later analysis. The study, taken as a whole, reports: It was found in a later analysis that first-cohort TCR clusters tended to co-occur in the 120 validation repertoires. The dataset shows that most TCR sequences were rare, while some public TCRs occurred in many donors. The classifier was said to identify cytomegalovirus status with high specificity and sensitivity.

The table came from immunoSEQ multiplex PCR; TCRdb's copy has only in-frame clones and leaves some out. The table records 75,000 to 90,000 clones, roughly 95% of them present only once. V was trimmed by 4 bases and J by 7 bases, leaving 11 bases between them. The length of the CDR3 is 14 residues. CDR1 and CDR2 from the germline V gene are WNHNN and SYGVQD (reference sequence). The source material was PBMCs. This receptor was identified in a woman younger than 35 in good health and CMV-seronegative. V usage is TRBV10-1 and J usage is TRBJ1-6; D gene uncertain. CDR3 bases: TGCGCCAGCAGTGCCGGACTGAAGAATTCACCCCTCCACTTT. Translating it yields CASSAGLKNSPLHF.